This T cell receptor (beta chain) was sequenced during a study of shared clonotypes between healthy human individuals. As defined, naive CD8 cells were CD45RO-negative and positively selected for CCR7, with terminally differentiated effector memory CD45RA+ cells excluded. V dropped 9 bases and J dropped 0 bases, with 15 bases sitting between them. This CDR3 comprises 15 residues. Germline CDR1 reads LNHDA; CDR2 reads SQIVND (reference sequence). Method: immunoSEQ multiplex PCR; TCRdb's copy keeps in-frame clones and lacks some. This sample has about 2.1 million clones; just under 95% occur once, and the top ten carry less than 2%.

The genes are TRBV19 and TRBJ1-5; no definite D call. This receptor was obtained from a man aged 18 to 30 in good health. Some clones in this sample may be carry-over from other donors' samples. Sequenced sample: naive CD8+ T cells from PBMCs. CDR3 residues: CASHAKVNSNQPQHF. CDR3 bases: TGTGCCAGCCACGCCAAGGTAAATAGCAATCAGCCCCAGCATTTT.